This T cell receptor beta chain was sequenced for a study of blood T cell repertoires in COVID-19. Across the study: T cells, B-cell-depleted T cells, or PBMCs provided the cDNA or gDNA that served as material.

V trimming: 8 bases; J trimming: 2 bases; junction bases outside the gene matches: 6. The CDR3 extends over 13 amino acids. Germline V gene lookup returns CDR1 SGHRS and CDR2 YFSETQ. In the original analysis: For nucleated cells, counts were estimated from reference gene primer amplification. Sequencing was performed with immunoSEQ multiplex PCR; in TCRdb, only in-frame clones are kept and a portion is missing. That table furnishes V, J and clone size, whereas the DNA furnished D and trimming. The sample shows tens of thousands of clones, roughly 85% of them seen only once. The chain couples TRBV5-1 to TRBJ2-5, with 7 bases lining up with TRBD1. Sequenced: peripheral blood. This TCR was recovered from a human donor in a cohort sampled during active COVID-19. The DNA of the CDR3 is TGCGCCAGTCGTCGGGACAGACAAGAGACCCAGTACTTC. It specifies CASRRDRQETQYF.